Each of the 24 T cell receptor beta chains below was sequenced from the same sample in a study of CD8+ T cells in alopecia areata. As the sequencing template, cDNA was produced by extracting RNA and reverse transcribing it. The protocol was immunoSEQ multiplex PCR, while the TCRdb copy is restricted to in-frame clones and leaves out a portion. The table has 140,000 to 150,000 clones, about 87% seen once; the top ten hold approximately 15%. The specimen was CD8+ T cells sorted from blood, collected at week 0. These receptors originate from a human donor with alopecia areata.

V and J are TRBV29-1 and TRBJ2-5, with 10 positions matching TRBD1. Germline V gene lookup returns CDR1 SQVTM and CDR2 ANQGSEA. V lost 5 bases, J lost 3 bases, and 18 bases stayed unmatched. The CDR3 totals 18 residues. The CDR3 spells CSVRSPPRGQGMEETQYF. DNA for the CDR3: TGCAGCGTTAGATCCCCCCCGCGGGGACAGGGGATGGAAGAGACCCAGTACTTC.

This chain joins TRBV19 and TRBJ2-7, with D uncertain. The germline gives CDR1 LNHDA, CDR2 SQIVND (reference sequence). V dropped 5 bases and J dropped 4 bases, with 9 bases sitting between them. The CDR3 is 12 amino acids. CDR3 coding DNA: TGTGCCAGTAGTTCCTCGGCTTACGAGCAGTACTTC. This translates into CASSSSAYEQYF. Filled out from reference TRBV19 and TRBJ2-7, the complete variable domain reads DGGITQSPKYLFRKEGQNVTLSCEQNLNHDAMYWYRQDPGQGLRLIYYSQIVNDFQKGDIAEGYSVSREKKESFPLTVTSAQKNPTAFYLCASSSSAYEQYFGPGTRLTVT.

The CDR3 sequence: CASSLLPGTGDPKETQYF. CDR3 in DNA: TGTGCCAGCAGCTTATTACCGGGGACAGGGGACCCTAAAGAGACCCAGTACTTC. V usage is TRBV7-2 and J usage is TRBJ2-5; 10 nucleotides match TRBD1. This CDR3 has 18 residues. Trimming cost V 2 bases and J 3 bases; bases outside gene matches: 12. Germline CDR1 is SGHTA and CDR2 is FQGNSA.

The chain combines TRBV29-1 with TRBJ2-1; 8 nucleotides match TRBD2. CDR3 length: 13 residues. The germline V gene encodes CDR1 SQVTM and CDR2 ANQGSEA. After removal of 7 bases from V and 6 bases from J, the junction contained 8 bases not matched to a gene. CDR3 in amino acids: CSAPTAGGNEQFF. The CDR3 nucleotides read TGCAGCGCCCCAACTGCGGGGGGCAATGAGCAGTTCTTC.

Remarks on this clone: Different DNA sequences within this sample yield the same CDR3. This chain joins TRBV5-1 and TRBJ2-1, with D possibly matching TRBD2 (7 bases). Trimming pared 0 bases from V and 8 bases from J, leaving 18 bases between. Germline CDR1 and CDR2: SGHRS and YFSETQ. This CDR3 has 16 amino acids. The CDR3: CASSLGPLGGGDEQFF. CDR3 in DNA: TGCGCCAGCAGCTTGGGTCCTCTGGGAGGGGGGGATGAGCAGTTCTTC.

The chain recombines TRBV29-1 with TRBJ2-3, with TRBD1 matching 8 bases. CDR3 length: 15 amino acids. The junction had 8 bases not matched to a gene; V was cut back by 5 bases and J by 1 base. Germline-derived CDR1 and CDR2 are SQVTM and ANQGSEA. CDR3 amino acids: CSVLGQGLGTDTQYF. The CDR3 DNA follows: TGCAGCGTTCTCGGACAGGGATTGGGCACAGATACGCAGTATTTT.

This chain connects TRBV5-6 to TRBJ2-7, with a tentative D call TRBD2 (6 bases). Germline CDR1 is SGHDT and CDR2 is YYEEEE. The CDR3 has 15 residues. Trimming pared 0 bases from V and 4 bases from J, leaving 14 bases between. CDR3 DNA sequence: TGTGCCAGCAGCTTGGGTGCCAGCGGGCAATACGAGCAGTACTTC. It translates to CASSLGASGQYEQYF.

In this sample, this clone turned up once. The J gene is TRBJ2-3, the V gene TRBV7-9; tentatively, D is TRBD2 (6 bases). Looked up from germline, CDR1 is SEHNR and CDR2 is FQNEAQ (reference sequence). The CDR3 runs 15 residues. V shed 5 bases and J shed 4 bases, with 16 bases lying between them. The DNA of the CDR3 is TGTGCCAGCAGCCTCCCGACTAGGTTCGCAGATACGCAGTATTTT. This codes for CASSLPTRFADTQYF.

The chain carries TRBV7-9 and TRBJ2-1, with 8 nucleotides matching TRBD1. V was clipped by 0 bases and J by 5 bases; unmatched bases: 3. The CDR3 extends over 15 amino acids. CDR1 is SEHNR and CDR2 is FQNEAQ in the germline V gene (reference sequence). The CDR3 loop is CASSLADREDNEQFF. In DNA form, the CDR3 reads TGTGCCAGCAGCTTAGCGGACAGGGAGGACAATGAGCAGTTCTTC. Full variable domain (outside the CDR3, taken from reference TRBV7-9 and TRBJ2-1): DTGVSQNPRHKITKRGQNVTFRCDPISEHNRLYWYRQTLGQGPEFLTYFQNEAQLEKSRLLSDRFSAERPKGSFSTLEIQRTEQGDSAMYLCASSLADREDNEQFFGPGTRLTVL.

The chain joins TRBV29-1 to TRBJ2-3; 7 bases agree with TRBD1. The CDR3 is 14 residues long. Looked up from germline, CDR1 is SQVTM and CDR2 is ANQGSEA. V shed 7 bases, J shed 1 base, and the junction held 8 bases outside the gene matches. This CDR3 is CSAWTGMGTDTQYF. The DNA of the CDR3 is TGCAGCGCCTGGACAGGTATGGGCACAGATACGCAGTATTTT.

This clone was counted ten times or more. This rearrangement joins TRBV10-3 to TRBJ2-7; 7 bases match TRBD2. The V and J ends lost 4 bases and 5 bases, in that order; junction bases with no gene match: 8. The germline CDR1 and CDR2 sequences are ENHRY and SYGVKD. The CDR3 runs 14 residues. CDR3 nucleotides: TGTGCCATCAGTGGGGCTAGCGGTGGTGACGAGCAGTACTTC. Protein sequence: CAISGASGGDEQYF.

This chain joins TRBV25-1 and TRBJ2-1; D perhaps matches TRBD1 (6 bases). CDR1 is MGHDK, CDR2 SYGVNS, per germline. Deletions cut 5 bases from V and 4 bases from J, with 21 bases between. This CDR3 is built from 17 residues. The CDR3 spells CASSPTPGQTVYNEQFF. Written as DNA, the CDR3 is TGTGCCAGCAGTCCCACCCCCGGACAGACCGTTTACAATGAGCAGTTCTTC.

The chain is built from TRBV19 and TRBJ2-1; 11 bases align to TRBD2. J lost 3 bases, V lost 0 bases, and 4 bases had no gene match. This CDR3 has 17 amino acids. Germline V CDR1 and CDR2: LNHDA, SQIVND (reference sequence). The CDR3 DNA reads TGTGCCAGTAGTATAGACCAGACTAGCGGGATCTACAATGAGCAGTTCTTC. It yields the protein CASSIDQTSGIYNEQFF.

In its sample, this clone was seen a few times. The V gene is TRBV29-1, the J gene TRBJ2-7; perhaps TRBD1 as D (6 bases). The CDR3 sequence is 12 residues long. Looked up from germline, CDR1 is SQVTM and CDR2 is ANQGSEA. The ends were cut back, 7 bases at V and 6 bases at J, with 16 bases in the middle. CDR3 nucleotides: TGCAGCGCCCCCGGGACATTTGGCGAGCAGTACTTC. It yields the protein CSAPGTFGEQYF.

This clone was counted only a few times. The V gene is TRBV28, the J gene TRBJ1-5; 7 nucleotides agree with TRBD1. Germline-derived CDR1 and CDR2 are MDHEN and SYDVKM. J lost 5 bases, V lost 2 bases, and 3 bases had no gene match. The CDR3 is 14 residues long. The CDR3 coding sequence is TGTGCCAGCAGTTTACTTGACAGGGATCAGCCCCAGCATTTT. This translates into CASSLLDRDQPQHF.

This clone was detected once. The V and J genes are TRBV29-1 and TRBJ2-1; no clear D gene. Germline V gives CDR1 SQVTM, CDR2 ANQGSEA. The CDR3 has 14 amino acids. V lost 2 bases and J 0 bases, leaving 8 bases between the germline ends. DNA for the CDR3: TGCAGCGTTGAACCACCCAACTCCTACAATGAGCAGTTCTTC. Encoded protein: CSVEPPNSYNEQFF.

The chain carries TRBV7-6 and TRBJ2-7; TRBD2 matches 9 bases. Germline loops: CDR1 SGHVS, CDR2 FNYEAQ. The V gene end was trimmed by 0 bases and the J gene end by 6 bases; junction bases not matched to a gene: 9. The CDR3 consists of 16 residues. CDR3 nucleotide sequence: TGTGCCAGCAGCTTAGCCCCCAGCGGGAGGCTCGCCGAGCAGTACTTC. Protein: CASSLAPSGRLAEQYF.

The genes are TRBV29-1 and TRBJ1-2, with D hard to call. The V gene's germline CDR1 is SQVTM and CDR2 ANQGSEA. This CDR3 has 15 residues. The V gene lost 0 bases and the J gene lost 3 bases, with 14 bases spanning the gap. CDR3 in DNA: TGCAGCGTTGAAGAGGAGGGCACCGCACACTATGGCTACACCTTC. Amino acid sequence: CSVEEEGTAHYGYTF.

The chain has TRBV9 and TRBJ2-3, with D tentatively TRBD2 (6 bases). V lost 0 bases, J lost 0 bases, and 8 bases lay in between. Germline CDR1 and CDR2: SGDLS and YYNGEE. CDR3 length: 15 amino acids. The CDR3: CASSVAGTSTDTQYF. The DNA for the CDR3 is TGTGCCAGCAGCGTAGCTGGGACTAGCACAGATACGCAGTATTTT.

The chain uses TRBV19 and TRBJ2-1; D remains ambiguous. Trimming took 1 base from V and 0 from J, leaving 10 bases between them. The CDR3 length is 16 residues. Germline loops: CDR1 LNHDA, CDR2 SQIVND (reference sequence). In DNA, the CDR3 is TGTGCCAGTAGTATAGCTAGAACCAGCTCCTACAATGAGCAGTTCTTC. Translated: CASSIARTSSYNEQFF.

The chain recombines TRBV27 with TRBJ2-7; D assignment may be TRBD1 or TRBD2 (5 bases each). The CDR3 runs to 15 residues. V dropped 5 bases and J dropped 2 bases, with 16 bases sitting between them. The germline V gene encodes CDR1 MNHEY and CDR2 SMNVEV (reference sequence). For the CDR3, the DNA is TGTGCCAGCAGTATCGGGACGGCCATGACCTACGAGCAGTACTTC. This gives the protein CASSIGTAMTYEQYF.

The rearrangement joins TRBV6-1 to TRBJ2-3; no reliable D call. Germline V CDR1 and CDR2: MNHNS, SASEGT. Trimming pared 1 base from V and 4 bases from J, leaving 12 bases between. CDR3 size: 15 residues. The chain's CDR3 is CASSEDLWGSDTQYF. The DNA for the CDR3 is TGTGCCAGCAGTGAAGATTTGTGGGGATCAGATACGCAGTATTTT.

Turning to this clone: A junction end diverges from the germline sequence, so it may reflect a read error. The chain carries TRBV27 and TRBJ2-4; D not certain. The CDR3 consists of 13 residues. Germline-derived CDR1 and CDR2 are MNHEY and SMNVEV (reference sequence). The CDR3 sequence is CAGRRQESNIQYF. The CDR3 nucleotides read TGTGCCGGCAGAAGACAAGAATCTAACATTCAGTACTTC.

The chain has TRBV5-4 and TRBJ2-3; TRBD2 matches at 8 bases. V lost 1 base and J lost 4; bases outside the gene matches: 14. The CDR3 runs to 18 residues. Germline lookup yields CDR1 SGHNT and CDR2 YYREEE (reference sequence). CDR3 protein: CASSLYREGPVFADTQYF. DNA for the CDR3: TGTGCCAGCAGCTTGTATCGGGAGGGCCCTGTTTTTGCAGATACGCAGTATTTT. The entire variable domain, with the rest obtained from reference TRBV5-4 and TRBJ2-3, is as follows: ETGVTQSPTHLIKTRGQQVTLRCSSQSGHNTVSWYQQALGQGPQFIFQYYREEENGRGNFPPRFSGLQFPNYSSELNVNALELDDSALYLCASSLYREGPVFADTQYFGPGTRLTVL.